These 21 T cell receptor beta chains were all obtained from the same sample, sequenced in a study of T cell repertoires in cytomegalovirus infection. Their target antigens are unknown. MiXCR, applied by TCRdb to the reads, yields one record per CDR3 protein. This table has about 830,000 distinct CDR3 sequences, around a third appearing once. The material sequenced was cultured CD8+ T cells from PBMCs, taken from culture after CMV antigen stimulation. The receptors come from a human donor in good health (CMV status not recorded). Some clones in this sample may be carry-over from other donors' samples.

The chain uses TRBV4-2 and TRBJ2-3; 8 nucleotides line up with TRBD2. V lost 2 bases and J lost 4; bases outside the gene matches: 5. The CDR3 is 15 residues long. The germline CDR1 and CDR2 sequences are LGHNA and YNFKEQ. The chain's CDR3 is CASSQSLAAPDTQYF. The DNA of the CDR3 is TGTGCCAGCAGCCAATCACTAGCGGCCCCAGATACGCAGTATTTT.

The rearrangement uses TRBV19 and TRBJ2-1; TRBD2 aligns across 10 bases. J lost 4 bases, V lost 2 bases, and 5 bases had no gene match. Germline values: CDR1 LNHDA, CDR2 SQIVND (reference sequence). The CDR3 spans 16 residues. In DNA form, the CDR3 reads TGTGCCAGTAGTATATCAAGCGGGGGGGCTTACAATGAGCAGTTCTTC. It specifies CASSISSGGAYNEQFF.

This clonotype has only a few counts. This chain uses TRBV19 with TRBJ1-6; 9 bases are shared with TRBD1. CDR3 length: 14 residues. Per the germline V gene, CDR1 is LNHDA and CDR2 is SQIVND (reference sequence). The J segment lost 3 bases and the V segment lost 10 bases, leaving 4 bases of the junction unmatched. CDR3 sequence reads: CATTGGGYNSPLHF. The CDR3 bases are TGTGCCACGACAGGGGGAGGCTATAATTCACCCCTCCACTTT.

This clonotype was counted between two and nine times. The chain joins TRBV27 to TRBJ2-1; D is unclear. The ends were cut back, 0 bases at V and 5 bases at J, with 5 bases in the middle. The CDR3 is made up of 13 amino acids. Germline V CDR1 and CDR2: MNHEY, SMNVEV (reference sequence). This chain's CDR3 is CASSLSRNNEQFF. CDR3 coding DNA: TGTGCCAGCAGTTTATCGAGAAACAATGAGCAGTTCTTC.

In DNA form, the CDR3 reads TGTGCCACCAGCAGAGATACCCCTAGCGGGGGGCAAGAGACCCAGTACTTC. This sequence encodes CATSRDTPSGGQETQYF. This chain links TRBV15 with TRBJ2-5, with 11 positions matching TRBD2. Germline assignment: CDR1 LNHNV and CDR2 YYDKDF (reference sequence). Trimming at V came to 0 bases and at J to 2 bases, leaving 5 bases not matched to a gene. The CDR3 runs 17 residues. Together with reference TRBV15 and TRBJ2-5, the CDR3 gives the full variable domain: DAMVIQNPRYQVTQFGKPVTLSCSQTLNHNVMYWYQQKSSQAPKLLFHYYDKDFNNEADTPDNFQSRRPNTSFCFLDIRSPGLGDTAMYLCATSRDTPSGGQETQYFGPGTRLLVL.

A few counts support this clonotype. The gene calls are TRBV27 and TRBJ1-2; D unclear. The CDR3 extends over 14 amino acids. V lost 2 bases to trimming and J lost 8 bases, with 15 bases between them. Germline V gene data show CDR1 as MNHEY and CDR2 as SMNVEV (reference sequence). DNA for the CDR3: TGTGCCAGCAGTTTAAACCCAGGAGGAATCGGCTACACCTTC. Its protein is CASSLNPGGIGYTF.

This rearrangement joins TRBV12-3 or TRBV12-4 to TRBJ2-6; possible D gene TRBD1, 5 bases. The CDR3 extends over 18 amino acids. V lost 6 bases and J lost 1, with 19 bases in between. The CDR3 DNA reads as TGTGCCAGCAGCCCCTATGAAGGACACACTTCTGGGGCCAACGTCCTGACTTTC. Translating gives CASSPYEGHTSGANVLTF.

The chain is built from TRBV6-1 and TRBJ1-1, with D tentatively TRBD1 (6 bases). The germline V gene has CDR1 MNHNS and CDR2 SASEGT. CDR3 length: 12 residues. The V gene lost 7 bases and the J gene lost 8 bases, with 14 bases spanning the gap. The CDR3 sequence is CASNPTGYEAFF. DNA for the CDR3: TGTGCCAGCAACCCGACAGGCTACGAAGCTTTCTTT.

In this sample, this clonotype turned up many times. The chain combines TRBV6-2 or TRBV6-3 with TRBJ2-6; D gene ambiguous. Trimming took off 6 bases at V and 0 bases at J, with 15 bases between the two ends. CDR1 is MNHEY, CDR2 SVGEGT, per germline. This CDR3 spans 17 amino acids. CDR3 amino acids: CASSTTWIISGANVLTF. CDR3 coding DNA: TGTGCCAGCAGCACTACCTGGATCATCTCTGGGGCCAACGTCCTGACTTTC.

This clonotype appeared many times. V is TRBV12-3 or TRBV12-4 and J is TRBJ1-5, with 11 bases identical to TRBD1. V dropped 6 bases and J dropped 5; count of bases not matched to a gene: 6. The CDR3 has 15 amino acids. Written as DNA, the CDR3 is TGTGCCAGCAGAGCCGGGACAGGGGGTCATCAGCCCCAGCATTTT. Amino acid sequence: CASRAGTGGHQPQHF.

There are many counts of this clonotype. The chain links TRBV5-5 to TRBJ2-3; 10 bases line up with TRBD2. V was clipped by 2 bases and J by 0 bases; unmatched bases: 3. There are 16 residues in the CDR3. CDR1 SGHKS and CDR2 YYEKEE come from the germline V gene (reference sequence). CDR3 sequence reads: CASSFVAGGSTDTQYF. The CDR3 bases are TGTGCCAGCAGCTTCGTAGCGGGGGGAAGCACAGATACGCAGTATTTT.

To note about this clonotype: At one end, the junction sequence differs from germline, possibly due to a read error. The chain recombines TRBV19 with TRBJ2-7; no clear D. Germline loops: CDR1 LNHDA, CDR2 SQIVND (reference sequence). This CDR3 has 13 amino acids. This CDR3 is CANSRASSYEQYF. The DNA for the CDR3 is TGTGCCAATAGTAGAGCCAGCAGCTACGAGCAGTACTTC.

This clonotype was seen only a few times. This chain connects TRBV28 to TRBJ1-1, with TRBD1 matching 9 bases. The germline V gene has CDR1 MDHEN and CDR2 SYDVKM. After removal of 8 bases from V and 6 bases from J, the junction contained 4 bases not matched to a gene. The CDR3 has 12 amino acids. CDR3: CASGGTGSEAFF. Here the CDR3 DNA reads TGTGCCAGCGGCGGGACAGGGTCTGAAGCTTTCTTT.

For this clonotype: One end of the junction is discordant with germline, which a read error may explain. The chain joins TRBV7-7 to TRBJ2-5; no clear D gene. Germline V lookup: CDR1 SSHAT, CDR2 FNYEAQ (reference sequence). This CDR3 is built from 13 residues. In DNA, the CDR3 is TGTGCTAGCAGCCGAGGACCCTCGGAGACCCAGTACTTC. Residues: CASSRGPSETQYF.

This clonotype was found a few times. The V gene is TRBV20-1, the J gene TRBJ1-1, with a possible D match to TRBD1 (6 bases). This CDR3 contains 18 residues. Trimming pared 0 bases from V and 1 base from J, leaving 21 bases between. Germline CDR1 and CDR2: DFQATT and SNEGSKA (reference sequence). The CDR3 protein is CSARDQDRQGRGNTEAFF. CDR3 nucleotides: TGCAGTGCTAGAGATCAGGATAGGCAGGGGAGAGGGAACACTGAAGCTTTCTTT.

This rearrangement joins TRBV6-5 to TRBJ2-2; 8 bases line up with TRBD1. CDR3 length equals 18 residues. Per germline, CDR1 MNHEY and CDR2 SVGAGI. J lost 7 bases, V lost 1 base, and 14 bases had no gene match. The CDR3 loop is CASSYLEGTGGGHGELFF. Here the CDR3 DNA reads TGTGCCAGCAGTTACTTAGAAGGGACAGGCGGCGGTCACGGGGAGCTGTTTTTT.

To note about this clonotype: With a much larger clone just one base away, this may be a read error. J is TRBJ2-3 and V is TRBV7-6; perhaps TRBD2 as D (6 bases). CDR3 length equals 15 residues. Germline V gives CDR1 SGHVS, CDR2 FNYEAQ. Trimming removed 2 bases at V and 6 bases at J, with 15 bases between. The CDR3 spells CASSLWYSLADTQYF. The CDR3 DNA reads as TGTGCCAGCAGCTTATGGTACAGCCTAGCGGATACGCAGTATTTT.

This clonotype showed up just a few times. This rearrangement joins TRBV7-8 to TRBJ2-4, with 9 bases that match TRBD1. This CDR3 is 16 amino acids long. Germline trimming cut 4 bases from V and 8 bases from J; bases unmatched to any gene: 12. Germline lookup yields CDR1 SGHVS and CDR2 FQNEAQ. The CDR3 is CASSSALTGGSHIQYF. The CDR3 DNA reads as TGTGCCAGCAGCTCAGCCTTAACAGGGGGCAGTCACATTCAGTACTTC.

This clonotype showed up just a few times. This rearrangement joins TRBV7-2 to TRBJ2-1, with a weak D call TRBD2 (5 bases). CDR1 SGHTA and CDR2 FQGNSA come from the germline V gene. The CDR3 is 15 amino acids. The germline V and J ends were trimmed by 5 bases and 1 base, with 12 bases remaining between them. CDR3 protein: CASSPERLSYNEQFF. As DNA, the CDR3 is TGTGCCAGCAGCCCGGAGCGGTTATCCTACAATGAGCAGTTCTTC.

This clonotype was picked up a small number of times. The chain links TRBV6-2 or TRBV6-3 to TRBJ2-7, with a possible D match to TRBD1 (5 bases). CDR1 and CDR2 (germline): MNHEY, SVGEGT. This CDR3 region has 16 residues. Trimming shortened V by 0 bases and J by 4 bases, and 16 bases separated the two germline ends. The CDR3 sequence: CASSYSRQGSIYEQYV. The CDR3 coding sequence is TGTGCCAGCAGTTACTCGAGGCAGGGAAGCATATACGAGCAGTACGTC.

The genes are TRBV7-9 and TRBJ2-2; tentatively, D is TRBD2 (6 bases). There are 10 residues in the CDR3. From germline, CDR1 is SEHNR and CDR2 FQNEAQ (reference sequence). V lost 9 bases and J lost 9, with 8 bases in between. The DNA of the CDR3 is TGTGCCAGTCGGACTAGGGAGCTGTTTTTT. It translates to CASRTRELFF. Looking up the rest from reference TRBV7-9 and TRBJ2-2 gives the full variable domain: DTGVSQNPRHKITKRGQNVTFRCDPISEHNRLYWYRQTLGQGPEFLTYFQNEAQLEKSRLLSDRFSAERPKGSFSTLEIQRTEQGDSAMYLCASRTRELFFGEGSRLTVL.